This T cell receptor beta chain was observed in a study of blood T cell repertoires in COVID-19. Study context: Samples representing acute and convalescent COVID-19 were sourced from the United States, Italy and Spain. Sample material is recorded as cDNA or gDNA derived from T cells, B-cell-depleted T cells, or PBMCs.

Method: immunoSEQ multiplex PCR; TCRdb's copy keeps in-frame clones and lacks some. The sample contains 43,000 or so clones, about nine tenths of which appear only once. Germline assignment: CDR1 LNHDA and CDR2 SQIVND (reference sequence). V gave up 7 bases and J gave up 11 bases; unmatched junction bases: 16. The CDR3 has 16 amino acids. This clonotype was obtained from a man aged 60 to 69 with active COVID-19. The chain employs TRBV19 and TRBJ2-1; 11 nucleotides line up with TRBD2. Sequencing input: peripheral blood. For the CDR3, the DNA is TGTGCCAGTACAGGTCGTATGGCTAGCGGGGGGATTAAGCAGTTCTTC. Translating gives CASTGRMASGGIKQFF.